The following is a T cell receptor beta chain sequence with its context. The target antigen is unknown. Sequenced with the Oncomine TCR Beta short-read assay was DNA taken from cultured CD4+ T cells. TCRdb independently ran MiXCR on the PCR reads; one entry per CDR3 protein. The table records roughly 19,000 distinct CDR3 sequences, about three fifths of them present only once. The treatment is: roughly 10-day PBMC culture with coronavirus spike peptide pools or control peptides (ViraFEST assay). With approximately 10 ug/ml peptide pools and approximately 10 IU/ml IL-2, PBMCs were cultured at 1.5 million to 2 million per well. Replacement of half the medium with fresh IL-2 medium took place on days 3 and 7. Following a culture period (around eleven days), negative selection was used to isolate CD4+ T cells. The sample comes from a study of vaccination and CD4 T cells after COVID-19. CDR3 length: 15 amino acids. The V gene lost 0 bases and the J gene lost 0 bases, with 9 bases spanning the gap. Germline V CDR1 and CDR2: SGHRS, YFSETQ.

This TCR was recovered from a human donor who had recovered from COVID-19. The chain joins TRBV5-1 to TRBJ2-5, with unresolved D. Specimen: CD4+ T cells from blood, cultured in vitro, collected before SARS-CoV-2 vaccination. CDR3: CASSLGRNYQETQYF. The CDR3 nucleotides are TGCGCCAGCAGCTTGGGACGGAATTACCAAGAGACCCAGTACTTC.